This T cell receptor (beta chain) was obtained from a study of early T cells in non-severe SARS-CoV-2 infection. Overall study context: Sequencing input comprised bulk RNA from unsorted whole blood; chain pairing was not available.

One entry per CDR3 protein, called by TCRdb with MiXCR from the 5' RACE reads. The sample lists around 46,000 distinct CDR3 sequences; 5.6% were seen once. This clonotype was recorded many times. The CDR3 has 12 amino acids. Trimming left V 6 bases short and J 0 bases short, with 5 bases between. Per germline, CDR1 SNHLY and CDR2 FYNNEI. This sequence joins TRBV2 and TRBJ2-5; D not certain. The material sequenced was whole blood. The clonotype comes from an adult who was a healthcare worker with PCR-confirmed SARS-CoV-2 infection or an uninfected control (not recorded which). For the CDR3, the DNA is TGTGCCAGCAGACTACACCAAGAGACCCAGTACTTC. Protein sequence: CASRLHQETQYF.